The clone carrying this T cell receptor (beta chain) was counted once. Using immunoSEQ multiplex PCR, the repertoire was profiled, and TCRdb retains in-frame clones only, with some absent. Here the sample spans tens of thousands of clones, roughly 91% being singletons. The data are from a study of T cell changes during pregnancy in multiple sclerosis. V dropped 5 bases and J dropped 5 bases, with 10 bases sitting between them. CDR3 length: 11 residues. CDR1 DFQATT and CDR2 SNEGSKA come from the germline V gene (reference sequence). The material was peripheral blood, obtained in the first trimester of pregnancy. The chain links TRBV20-1 to TRBJ2-7, with D possibly matching TRBD2 (6 bases). This clonotype was sampled from a female donor with multiple sclerosis, enrolled in a pregnancy study. The CDR3 loop reads CSAEAGNEQYF. CDR3 nucleotide sequence: TGCAGTGCTGAGGCGGGGAACGAGCAGTACTTC.